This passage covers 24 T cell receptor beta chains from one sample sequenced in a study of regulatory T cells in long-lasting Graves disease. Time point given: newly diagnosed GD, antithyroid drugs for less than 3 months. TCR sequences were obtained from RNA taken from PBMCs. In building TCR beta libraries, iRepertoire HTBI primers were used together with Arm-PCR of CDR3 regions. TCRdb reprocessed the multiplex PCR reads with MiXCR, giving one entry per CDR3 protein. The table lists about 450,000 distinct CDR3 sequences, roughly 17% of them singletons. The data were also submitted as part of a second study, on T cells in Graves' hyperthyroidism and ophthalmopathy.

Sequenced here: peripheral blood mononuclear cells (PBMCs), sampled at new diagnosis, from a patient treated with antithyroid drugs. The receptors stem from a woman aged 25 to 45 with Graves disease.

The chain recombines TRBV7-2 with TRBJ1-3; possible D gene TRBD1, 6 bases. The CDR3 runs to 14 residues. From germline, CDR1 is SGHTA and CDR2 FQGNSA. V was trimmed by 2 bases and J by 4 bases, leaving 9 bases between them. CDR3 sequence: CASSLQGLGNTIYF. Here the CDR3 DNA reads TGTGCCAGCAGCTTACAGGGGTTAGGAAACACCATATATTTT.

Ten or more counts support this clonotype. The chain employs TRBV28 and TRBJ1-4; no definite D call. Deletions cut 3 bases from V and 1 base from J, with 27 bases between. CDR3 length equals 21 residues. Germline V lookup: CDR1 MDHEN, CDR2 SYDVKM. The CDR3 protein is CASSFPLVSNFTFVTNEKLFF. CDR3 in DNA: TGTGCCAGCAGTTTTCCGCTGGTCTCGAACTTTACTTTCGTAACTAATGAAAAACTGTTTTTT.

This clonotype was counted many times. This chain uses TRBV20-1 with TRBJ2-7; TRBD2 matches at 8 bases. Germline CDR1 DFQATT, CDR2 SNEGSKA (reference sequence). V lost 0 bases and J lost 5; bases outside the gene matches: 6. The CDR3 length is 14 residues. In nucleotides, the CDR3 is TGCAGTGCTAGAGACCCGGGGGGGACCAACGAGCAGTACTTC. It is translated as CSARDPGGTNEQYF.

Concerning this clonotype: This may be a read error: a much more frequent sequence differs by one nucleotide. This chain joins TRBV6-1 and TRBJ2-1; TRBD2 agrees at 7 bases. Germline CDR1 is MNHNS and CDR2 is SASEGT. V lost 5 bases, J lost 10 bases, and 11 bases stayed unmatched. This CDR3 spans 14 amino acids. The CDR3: CASSTGGSFYEQFF. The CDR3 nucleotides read TGTGCCAGCAGTACAGGCGGGAGTTTCTACGAGCAGTTCTTC.

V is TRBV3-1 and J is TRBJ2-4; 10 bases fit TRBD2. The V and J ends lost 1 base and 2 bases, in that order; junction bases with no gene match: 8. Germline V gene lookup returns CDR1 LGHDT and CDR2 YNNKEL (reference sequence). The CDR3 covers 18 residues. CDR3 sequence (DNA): TGTGCCAGCAGCCAAGGTGTGCCTAGCGGGAGTTCCAAAAACATTCAGTACTTC. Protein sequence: CASSQGVPSGSSKNIQYF.

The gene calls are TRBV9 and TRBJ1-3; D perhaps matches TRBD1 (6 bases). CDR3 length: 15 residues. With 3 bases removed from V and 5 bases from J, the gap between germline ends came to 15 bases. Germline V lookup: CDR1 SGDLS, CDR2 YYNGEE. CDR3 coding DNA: TGTGCCAGCAGCGAACAGGGAATAACAAGAAACACCATATATTTT. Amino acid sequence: CASSEQGITRNTIYF.

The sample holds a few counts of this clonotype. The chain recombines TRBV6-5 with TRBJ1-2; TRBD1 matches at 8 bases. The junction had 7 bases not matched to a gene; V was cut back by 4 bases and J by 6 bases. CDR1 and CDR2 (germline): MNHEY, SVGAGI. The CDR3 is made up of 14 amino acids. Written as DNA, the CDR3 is TGTGCCAGCAGTTGGGGGACAGGACAGCATGGCTACACCTTC. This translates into CASSWGTGQHGYTF.

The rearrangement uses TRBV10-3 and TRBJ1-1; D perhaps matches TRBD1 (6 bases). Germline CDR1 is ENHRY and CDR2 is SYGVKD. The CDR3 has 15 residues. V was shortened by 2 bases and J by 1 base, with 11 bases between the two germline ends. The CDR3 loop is CAISERGPGNTEAFF. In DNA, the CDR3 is TGTGCCATCAGTGAGCGGGGGCCTGGGAACACTGAAGCTTTCTTT.

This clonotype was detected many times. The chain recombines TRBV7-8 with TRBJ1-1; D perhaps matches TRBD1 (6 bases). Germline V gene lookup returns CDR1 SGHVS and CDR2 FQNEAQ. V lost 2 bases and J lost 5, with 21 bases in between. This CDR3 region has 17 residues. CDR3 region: CASSLPAPGAPGTEAFF. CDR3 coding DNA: TGTGCCAGCAGCTTACCTGCGCCGGGGGCCCCTGGTACTGAAGCTTTCTTT.

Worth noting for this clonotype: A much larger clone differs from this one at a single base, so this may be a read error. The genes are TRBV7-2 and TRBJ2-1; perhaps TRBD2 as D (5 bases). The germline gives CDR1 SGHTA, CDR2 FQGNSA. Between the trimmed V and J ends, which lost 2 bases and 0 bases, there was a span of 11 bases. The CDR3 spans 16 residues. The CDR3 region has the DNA TGTGCCAGCAGCTTACCAGGCGGAGGCTCCTACAATGAGCAGTTCTTC. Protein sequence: CASSLPGGGSYNEQFF.

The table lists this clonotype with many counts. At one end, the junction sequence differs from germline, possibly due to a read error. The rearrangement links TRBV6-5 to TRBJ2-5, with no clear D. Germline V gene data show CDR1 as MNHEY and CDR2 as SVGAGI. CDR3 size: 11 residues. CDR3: CASNYSETQYF. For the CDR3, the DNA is TGCGCCAGCAATTACTCGGAGACCCAGTACTTC.

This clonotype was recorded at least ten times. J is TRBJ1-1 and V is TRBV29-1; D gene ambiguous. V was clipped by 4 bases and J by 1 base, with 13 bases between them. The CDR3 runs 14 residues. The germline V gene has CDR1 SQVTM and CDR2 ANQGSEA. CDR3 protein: CSVGAGRRNTEAFF. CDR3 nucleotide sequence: TGCAGCGTTGGGGCAGGCCGGAGGAACACTGAAGCTTTCTTT.

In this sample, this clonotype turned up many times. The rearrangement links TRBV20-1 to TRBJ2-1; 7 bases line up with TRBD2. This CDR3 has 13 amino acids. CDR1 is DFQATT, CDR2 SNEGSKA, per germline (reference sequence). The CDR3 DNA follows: TGCAGCCAGGCGGCTAGCGGAATCAATGAGCAGTTCTTC. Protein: CSQAASGINEQFF.

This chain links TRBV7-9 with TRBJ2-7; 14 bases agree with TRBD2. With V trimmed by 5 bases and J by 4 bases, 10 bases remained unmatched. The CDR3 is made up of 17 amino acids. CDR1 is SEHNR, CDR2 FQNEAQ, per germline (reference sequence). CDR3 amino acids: CASSDRLGLAGVYEQYF. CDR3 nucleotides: TGTGCCAGCAGCGACCGCCTGGGACTAGCGGGAGTGTACGAGCAGTACTTC.

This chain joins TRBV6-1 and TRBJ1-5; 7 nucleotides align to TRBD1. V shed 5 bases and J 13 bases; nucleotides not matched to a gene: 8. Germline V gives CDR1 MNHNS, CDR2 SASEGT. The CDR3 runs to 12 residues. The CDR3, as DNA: TGTGCCAGCAGTCCAGACAGGGTCCAACAGCATTTT. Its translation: CASSPDRVQQHF.

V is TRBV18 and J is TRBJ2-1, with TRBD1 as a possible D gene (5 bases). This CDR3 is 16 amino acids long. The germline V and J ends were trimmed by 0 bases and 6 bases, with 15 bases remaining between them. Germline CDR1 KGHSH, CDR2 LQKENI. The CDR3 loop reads CASSPPGDRRANEQFF. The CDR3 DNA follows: TGTGCCAGCTCACCACCGGGCGACAGAAGGGCCAATGAGCAGTTCTTC.

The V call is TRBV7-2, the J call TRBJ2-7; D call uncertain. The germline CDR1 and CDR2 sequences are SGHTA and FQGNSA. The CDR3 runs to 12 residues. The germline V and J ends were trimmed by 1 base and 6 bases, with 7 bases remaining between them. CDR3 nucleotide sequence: TGTGCCAGCAGCTTAGTTCTGTCCGAGCAGTACTTC. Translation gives CASSLVLSEQYF.

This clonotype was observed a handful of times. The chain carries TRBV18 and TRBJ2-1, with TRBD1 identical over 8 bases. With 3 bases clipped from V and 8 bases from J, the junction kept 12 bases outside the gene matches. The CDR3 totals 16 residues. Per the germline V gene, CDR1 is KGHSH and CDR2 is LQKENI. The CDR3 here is CASSPDRGCLQYEQFF. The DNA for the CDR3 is TGTGCCAGCTCACCTGACAGGGGCTGCCTACAATATGAGCAGTTCTTC.

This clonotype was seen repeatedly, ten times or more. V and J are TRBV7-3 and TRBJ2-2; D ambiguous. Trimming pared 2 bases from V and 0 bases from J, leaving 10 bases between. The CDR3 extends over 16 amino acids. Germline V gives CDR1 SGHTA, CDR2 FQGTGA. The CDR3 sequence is CASSLHGAANTGELFF. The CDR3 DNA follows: TGTGCCAGCAGCTTACACGGCGCCGCGAACACCGGGGAGCTGTTTTTT.

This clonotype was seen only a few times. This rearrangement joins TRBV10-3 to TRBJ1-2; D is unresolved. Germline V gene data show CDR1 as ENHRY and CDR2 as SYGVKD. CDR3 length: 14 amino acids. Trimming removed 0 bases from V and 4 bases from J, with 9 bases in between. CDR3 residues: CAISESTEPYGYTF. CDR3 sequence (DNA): TGTGCCATCAGTGAGTCCACCGAACCCTATGGCTACACCTTC.

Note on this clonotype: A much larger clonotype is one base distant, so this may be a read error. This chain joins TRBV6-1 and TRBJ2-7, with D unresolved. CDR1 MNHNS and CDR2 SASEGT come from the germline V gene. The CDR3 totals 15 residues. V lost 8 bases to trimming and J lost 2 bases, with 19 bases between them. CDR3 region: CASGAWADPTYEQYF. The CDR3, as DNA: TGTGCCAGCGGCGCCTGGGCGGACCCTACCTACGAGCAGTACTTC.

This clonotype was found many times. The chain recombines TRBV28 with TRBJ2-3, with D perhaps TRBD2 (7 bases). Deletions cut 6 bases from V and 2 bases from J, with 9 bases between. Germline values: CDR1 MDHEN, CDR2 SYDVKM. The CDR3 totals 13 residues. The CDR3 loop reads CASRGGATDTQYF. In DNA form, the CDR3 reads TGTGCCAGCAGGGGGGGGGCCACAGATACGCAGTATTTT. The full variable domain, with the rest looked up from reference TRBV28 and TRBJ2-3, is DVKVTQSSRYLVKRTGEKVFLECVQDMDHENMFWYRQDPGLGLRLIYFSYDVKMKEKGDIPEGYSVSREKKERFSLILESASTNQTSMYLCASRGGATDTQYFGPGTRLTVL.

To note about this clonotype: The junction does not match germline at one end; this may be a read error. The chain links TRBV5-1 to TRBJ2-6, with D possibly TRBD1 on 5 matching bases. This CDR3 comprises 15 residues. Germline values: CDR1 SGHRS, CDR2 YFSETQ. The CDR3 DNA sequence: TGCGCCAGCAGCTTGCGACTCTCTGGGGCCAACTTCCTGACTTTC. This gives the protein CASSLRLSGANFLTF.

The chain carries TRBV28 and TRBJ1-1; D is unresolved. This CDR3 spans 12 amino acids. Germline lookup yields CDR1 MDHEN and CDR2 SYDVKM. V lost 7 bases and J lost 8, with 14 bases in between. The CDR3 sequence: CASKFEESEAFF. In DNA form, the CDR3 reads TGTGCCAGCAAATTTGAGGAGTCGGAAGCTTTCTTT. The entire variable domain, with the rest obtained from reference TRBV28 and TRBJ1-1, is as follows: DVKVTQSSRYLVKRTGEKVFLECVQDMDHENMFWYRQDPGLGLRLIYFSYDVKMKEKGDIPEGYSVSREKKERFSLILESASTNQTSMYLCASKFEESEAFFGQGTRLTVV.